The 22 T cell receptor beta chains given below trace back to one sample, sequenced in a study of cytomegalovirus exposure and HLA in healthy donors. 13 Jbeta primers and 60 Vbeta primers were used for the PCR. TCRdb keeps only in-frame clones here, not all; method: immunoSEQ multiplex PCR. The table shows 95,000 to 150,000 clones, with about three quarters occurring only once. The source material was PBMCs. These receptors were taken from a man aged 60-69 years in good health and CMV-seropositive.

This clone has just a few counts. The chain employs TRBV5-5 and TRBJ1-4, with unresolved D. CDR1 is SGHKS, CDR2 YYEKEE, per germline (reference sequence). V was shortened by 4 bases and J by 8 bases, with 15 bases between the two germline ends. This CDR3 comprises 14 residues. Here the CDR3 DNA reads TGTGCCAGCAGCCTTATCGTGACTGGAGAAAAACTGTTTTTT. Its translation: CASSLIVTGEKLFF.

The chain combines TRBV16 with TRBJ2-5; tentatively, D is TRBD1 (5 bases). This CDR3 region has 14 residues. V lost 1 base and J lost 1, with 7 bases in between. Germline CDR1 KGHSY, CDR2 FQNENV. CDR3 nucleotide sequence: TGTGCCAGCAGCCAATATCAGGGCCAAGAGACCCAGTACTTC. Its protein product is CASSQYQGQETQYF. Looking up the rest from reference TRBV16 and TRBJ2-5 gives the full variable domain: GEEVAQTPKHLVRGEGQKAKLYCAPIKGHSYVFWYQQVLKNEFKFLISFQNENVFDETGMPKERFSAKCLPNSPCSLEIQATKLEDSAVYFCASSQYQGQETQYFGPGTRLLVL.

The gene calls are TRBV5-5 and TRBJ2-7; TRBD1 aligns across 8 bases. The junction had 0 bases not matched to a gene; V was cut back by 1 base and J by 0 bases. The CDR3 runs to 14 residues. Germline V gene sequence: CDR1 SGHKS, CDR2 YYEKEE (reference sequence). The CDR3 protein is CASSLQGASYEQYF. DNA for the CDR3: TGTGCCAGCAGCTTGCAGGGGGCCTCCTACGAGCAGTACTTC. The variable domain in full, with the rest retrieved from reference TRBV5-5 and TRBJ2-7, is DAGVTQSPTHLIKTRGQQVTLRCSPISGHKSVSWYQQVLGQGPQFIFQYYEKEERGRGNFPDRFSARQFPNYSSELNVNALLLGDSALYLCASSLQGASYEQYFGPGTRLTVT.

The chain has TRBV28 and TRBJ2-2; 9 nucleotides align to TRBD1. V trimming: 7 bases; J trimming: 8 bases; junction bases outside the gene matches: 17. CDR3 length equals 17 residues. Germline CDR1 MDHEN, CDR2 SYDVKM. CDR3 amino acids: CASNEMRPGGTGGELFF. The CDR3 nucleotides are TGTGCCAGCAATGAAATGCGACCGGGCGGGACAGGGGGGGAGCTGTTTTTT.

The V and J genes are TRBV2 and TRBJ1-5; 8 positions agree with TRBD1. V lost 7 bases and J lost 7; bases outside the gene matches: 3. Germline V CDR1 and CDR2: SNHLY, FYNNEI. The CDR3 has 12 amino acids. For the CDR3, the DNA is TGTGCCAGCAAGTACAGGGGGCAGCCCCAGCATTTT. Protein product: CASKYRGQPQHF.

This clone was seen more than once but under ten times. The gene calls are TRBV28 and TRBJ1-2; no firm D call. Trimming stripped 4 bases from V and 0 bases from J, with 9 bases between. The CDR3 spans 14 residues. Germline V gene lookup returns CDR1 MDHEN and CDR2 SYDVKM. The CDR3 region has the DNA TGTGCCAGCAGTTCCGACGGAGCTAACTATGGCTACACCTTC. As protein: CASSSDGANYGYTF.

CDR3 protein: CASSTRQGPYEQYF. CDR3 in DNA: TGTGCCAGCAGCACGAGACAGGGACCCTACGAGCAGTACTTC. This chain links TRBV9 with TRBJ2-7; 7 bases line up with TRBD1. There are 14 residues in the CDR3. The V gene end was trimmed by 4 bases and the J gene end by 2 bases; junction bases not matched to a gene: 6. The germline V gene has CDR1 SGDLS and CDR2 YYNGEE.

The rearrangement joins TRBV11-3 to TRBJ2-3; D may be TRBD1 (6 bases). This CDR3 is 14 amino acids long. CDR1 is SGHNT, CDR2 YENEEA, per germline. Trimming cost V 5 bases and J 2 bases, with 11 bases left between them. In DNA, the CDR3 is TGTGCCAGCAGCAGGACAGCCTCCACAGATACGCAGTATTTT. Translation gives CASSRTASTDTQYF.

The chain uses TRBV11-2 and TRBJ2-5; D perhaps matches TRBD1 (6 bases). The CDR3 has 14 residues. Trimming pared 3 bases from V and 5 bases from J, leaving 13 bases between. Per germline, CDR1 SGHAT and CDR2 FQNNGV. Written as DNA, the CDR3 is TGTGCCAGCAGCTTGGGGCAGGGGTGGGAGACCCAGTACTTC. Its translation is CASSLGQGWETQYF.

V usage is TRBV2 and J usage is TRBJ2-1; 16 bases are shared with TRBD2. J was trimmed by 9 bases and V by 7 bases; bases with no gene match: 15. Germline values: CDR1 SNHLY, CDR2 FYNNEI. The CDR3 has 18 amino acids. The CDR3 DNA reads TGTGCCAGCAAATGGGGACTAGCGGGAGGGCCAGGGGTTCTTGAGCAGTTCTTC. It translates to CASKWGLAGGPGVLEQFF.

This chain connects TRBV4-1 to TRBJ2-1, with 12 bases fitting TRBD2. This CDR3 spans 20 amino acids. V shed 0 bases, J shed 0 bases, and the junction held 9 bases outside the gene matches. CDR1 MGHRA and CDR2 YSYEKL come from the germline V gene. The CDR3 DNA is TGCGCCAGCAGCCAAGATCGACTAGCGGGGGCTTCGAGCTCCTACAATGAGCAGTTCTTC. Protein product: CASSQDRLAGASSSYNEQFF.

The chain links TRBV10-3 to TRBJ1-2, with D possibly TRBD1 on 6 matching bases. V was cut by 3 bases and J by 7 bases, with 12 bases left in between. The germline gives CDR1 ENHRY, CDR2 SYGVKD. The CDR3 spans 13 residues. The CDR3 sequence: CAISDGGRGGYTF. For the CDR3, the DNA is TGTGCCATCAGTGACGGTGGCAGGGGTGGCTACACCTTC.

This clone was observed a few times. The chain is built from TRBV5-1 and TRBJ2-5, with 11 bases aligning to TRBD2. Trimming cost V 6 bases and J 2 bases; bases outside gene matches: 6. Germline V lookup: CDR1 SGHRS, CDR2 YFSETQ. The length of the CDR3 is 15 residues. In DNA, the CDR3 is TGCGCCAGCATCGCTAGCGGGGGGATTCAAGAGACCCAGTACTTC. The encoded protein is CASIASGGIQETQYF.

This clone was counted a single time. DNA for the CDR3: TGTGCCAGCAGACCTCGGGACACTACAGATACGCAGTATTTT. Translation: CASRPRDTTDTQYF. The chain couples TRBV6-5 to TRBJ2-3; D is possibly TRBD1 (6 bases). Germline V lookup: CDR1 MNHEY, CDR2 SVGAGI. The ends were cut back, 6 bases at V and 3 bases at J, with 13 bases in the middle. CDR3 length: 14 residues.

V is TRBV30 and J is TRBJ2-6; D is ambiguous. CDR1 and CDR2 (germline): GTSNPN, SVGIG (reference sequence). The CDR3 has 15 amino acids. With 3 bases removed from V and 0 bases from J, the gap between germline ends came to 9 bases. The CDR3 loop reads CAWRRITSGANVLTF. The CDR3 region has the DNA TGTGCCTGGAGGCGCATCACCTCTGGGGCCAACGTCCTGACTTTC.

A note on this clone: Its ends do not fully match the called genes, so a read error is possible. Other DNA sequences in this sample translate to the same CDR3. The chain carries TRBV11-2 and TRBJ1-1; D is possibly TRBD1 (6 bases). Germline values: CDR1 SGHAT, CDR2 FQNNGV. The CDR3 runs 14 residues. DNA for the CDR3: TGTGCCAGCAGCTTAGATGGGGGGGACACCGAAGCTTTCTTT. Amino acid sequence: CASSLDGGDTEAFF.

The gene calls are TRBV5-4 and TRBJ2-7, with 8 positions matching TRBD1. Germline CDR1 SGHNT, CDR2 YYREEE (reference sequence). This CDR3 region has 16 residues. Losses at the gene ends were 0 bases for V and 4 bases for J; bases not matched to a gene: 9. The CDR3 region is CASSLGQGAESYEQYF. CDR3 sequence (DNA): TGTGCCAGCAGCTTGGGGCAGGGGGCTGAATCGTACGAGCAGTACTTC.

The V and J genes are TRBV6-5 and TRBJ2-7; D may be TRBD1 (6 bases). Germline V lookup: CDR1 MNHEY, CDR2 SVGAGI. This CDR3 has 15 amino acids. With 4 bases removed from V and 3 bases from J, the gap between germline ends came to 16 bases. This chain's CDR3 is CASSLSRQDLYEQYF. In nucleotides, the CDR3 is TGTGCCAGCAGTTTAAGCCGACAGGATCTCTACGAGCAGTACTTC.

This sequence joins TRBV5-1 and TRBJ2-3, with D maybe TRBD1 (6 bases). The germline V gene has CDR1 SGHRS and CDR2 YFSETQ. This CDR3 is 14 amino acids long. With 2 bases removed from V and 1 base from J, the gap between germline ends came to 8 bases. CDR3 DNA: TGCGCCAGCAGCTTCAACAGGGGCACAGATACGCAGTATTTT. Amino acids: CASSFNRGTDTQYF.

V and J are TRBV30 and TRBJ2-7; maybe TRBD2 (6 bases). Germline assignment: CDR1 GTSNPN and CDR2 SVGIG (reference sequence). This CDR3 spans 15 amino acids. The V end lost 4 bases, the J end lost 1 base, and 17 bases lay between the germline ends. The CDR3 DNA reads TGTGCCTGGACCCCCTGGGACTCCCATTCCTACGAGCAGTACTTC. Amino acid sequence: CAWTPWDSHSYEQYF.

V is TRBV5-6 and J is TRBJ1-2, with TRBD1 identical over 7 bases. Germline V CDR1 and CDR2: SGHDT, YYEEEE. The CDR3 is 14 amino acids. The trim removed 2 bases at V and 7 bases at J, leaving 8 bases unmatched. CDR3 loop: CASSLVTGAIGYTF. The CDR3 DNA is TGTGCCAGCAGCTTAGTCACAGGGGCCATTGGCTACACCTTC.

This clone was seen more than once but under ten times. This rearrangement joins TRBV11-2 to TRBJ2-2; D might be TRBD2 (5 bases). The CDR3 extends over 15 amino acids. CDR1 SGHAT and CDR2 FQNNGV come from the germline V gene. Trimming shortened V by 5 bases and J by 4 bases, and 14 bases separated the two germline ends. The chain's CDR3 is CASSPLLAITGELFF. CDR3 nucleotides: TGTGCCAGCAGCCCCCTGCTAGCAATCACCGGGGAGCTGTTTTTT.